These 20 T cell receptor beta chains were all obtained from the same sample, sequenced in a study of Ad26.COV2.S vaccination and SARS-CoV-2 variants. Treatment described: around 19 received Ad26.COV2.S at low or high dose, single or two shots; about five received placebo; per-sample allocation not given. Day 63 after the first vaccine or placebo injection was the time point for sampling. The table came from immunoSEQ multiplex PCR; TCRdb's copy has only in-frame clones and leaves some out. The table has hundreds of thousands of clones, approximately 84% seen once; the top ten hold roughly 3.5%. The sequences come from peripheral blood, collected in a trial of Ad26.COV2.S vaccine versus placebo. The receptors come from a person aged 18-60 years who received the Ad26.COV2.S COVID-19 vaccine or a placebo.

The rearrangement links TRBV6-2 or TRBV6-3 to TRBJ2-3; no clear D gene. Trimming left V 3 bases short and J 6 bases short, with 13 bases between. Germline V lookup: CDR1 MNHEY, CDR2 SVGEGT. This CDR3 has 14 amino acids. This CDR3 is CASSYLRSDDTQYF. The CDR3 DNA sequence: TGTGCCAGCAGTTATTTGCGGTCGGACGATACGCAGTATTTT.

The V gene is TRBV3-1 (or the pseudogene TRBV3-2), the J gene TRBJ2-7; 9 positions agree with TRBD1. CDR1 and CDR2 from the germline V gene are LGHDT and YNNKEL (reference sequence). V trimming: 2 bases; J trimming: 7 bases; junction bases outside the gene matches: 9. CDR3 length: 15 residues. In DNA form, the CDR3 reads TGTGCCAGCAGCCAATCCGGGACAGGGTCTCAGGAGCAGTACTTC. Amino acid sequence: CASSQSGTGSQEQYF.

This clone was recorded once. The rearrangement joins TRBV2 to TRBJ2-3; 7 nucleotides match TRBD1. The CDR3 length is 14 residues. The germline V gene has CDR1 SNHLY and CDR2 FYNNEI. Trimming at V came to 6 bases and at J to 4 bases, leaving 7 bases not matched to a gene. CDR3 amino acids: CASSDRTGADTQYF. In DNA, the CDR3 is TGTGCCAGCAGCGACCGAACAGGGGCAGATACGCAGTATTTT. Complete variable domain (other parts from reference TRBV2 and TRBJ2-3): EPEVTQTPSHQVTQMGQEVILRCVPISNHLYFYWYRQILGQKVEFLVSFYNNEISEKSEIFDDQFSVERPDGSNFTLKIRSTKLEDSAMYFCASSDRTGADTQYFGPGTRLTVL.

The chain uses TRBV15 and TRBJ2-2; D remains ambiguous. This CDR3 contains 11 residues. V dropped 4 bases and J dropped 6 bases, with 3 bases sitting between them. Germline CDR1 and CDR2: LNHNV and YYDKDF (reference sequence). The CDR3 loop is CATSISGELFF. CDR3 DNA: TGTGCCACCAGCATCTCCGGGGAGCTGTTTTTT.

V usage is TRBV18 and J usage is TRBJ2-5; tentative D call: TRBD1 (6 bases). The CDR3 is 18 residues long. Germline-derived CDR1 and CDR2 are KGHSH and LQKENI. Deletions cut 1 base from V and 2 bases from J, with 20 bases between. The CDR3 here is CASSPLIRQAGYQETQYF. The CDR3 bases are TGTGCCAGCTCACCACTGATACGACAGGCAGGATATCAAGAGACCCAGTACTTC. The variable domain in full, with the rest retrieved from reference TRBV18 and TRBJ2-5, is NAGVMQNPRHLVRRRGQEARLRCSPMKGHSHVYWYRQLPEEGLKFMVYLQKENIIDESGMPKERFSAEFPKEGPSILRIQQVVRGDSAAYFCASSPLIRQAGYQETQYFGPGTRLLVL.

V and J are TRBV5-1 and TRBJ2-3; 13 nucleotides match TRBD2. The CDR3 spans 16 residues. CDR1 is SGHRS and CDR2 is YFSETQ in the germline V gene. The V segment lost 6 bases and the J segment 1 base; nucleotides outside the gene matches: 5. The CDR3: CASTLGLAGGTDTQYF. The CDR3 DNA reads as TGCGCCAGCACCTTAGGACTAGCGGGAGGCACAGATACGCAGTATTTT.

The chain couples TRBV6-2 or TRBV6-3 to TRBJ2-2, with a weak D call TRBD2 (7 bases). The CDR3 is made up of 13 amino acids. Trimming took off 8 bases at V and 7 bases at J, with 14 bases between the two ends. Germline V gives CDR1 MNHEY, CDR2 SVGEGT. The CDR3 bases are TGTGCCAGCGGCCGGGGGGCTGGCGGGGAGCTGTTTTTT. It specifies CASGRGAGGELFF.

This chain joins TRBV10-1 and TRBJ2-5; 9 bases line up with TRBD1. V gave up 2 bases and J gave up 4 bases; unmatched junction bases: 2. CDR1 WNHNN and CDR2 SYGVQD come from the germline V gene (reference sequence). CDR3 length: 14 amino acids. The CDR3 DNA sequence: TGCGCCAGCAGTGAGGGACAGGGGAGAGAGACCCAGTACTTC. Translated, it gives CASSEGQGRETQYF.

The rearrangement links TRBV4-3 to TRBJ1-1, with D uncertain. The V gene's germline CDR1 is LGHNA and CDR2 YSLEER. V dropped 1 base and J dropped 0 bases, with 9 bases sitting between them. This CDR3 is 15 amino acids long. CDR3 bases: TGCGCCAGCAGCCAAGCCCCCAGCGTGAACACTGAAGCTTTCTTT. It yields the protein CASSQAPSVNTEAFF.

The chain is built from TRBV5-6 and TRBJ1-2; D remains ambiguous. V was cut by 5 bases and J by 8 bases, with 13 bases left in between. The CDR3 has 12 residues. The germline V gene encodes CDR1 SGHDT and CDR2 YYEEEE. The CDR3 DNA reads TGTGCCAGCAGTTCCCGGAGTGGGGGCTACACCTTC. This encodes CASSSRSGGYTF.

In this sample, this clone turned up once. This chain uses TRBV7-8 with TRBJ2-7, with 9 bases matching TRBD2. Trimming removed 3 bases from V and 4 bases from J; junction bases left unmatched: 4. Germline lookup yields CDR1 SGHVS and CDR2 FQNEAQ. The CDR3 sequence is 14 residues long. The CDR3 region is CASSLGSGSYEQYF. The CDR3 region has the DNA TGTGCCAGCAGCTTGGGTAGCGGGAGTTACGAGCAGTACTTC. Filled out from reference TRBV7-8 and TRBJ2-7, the complete variable domain reads GAGVSQSPRYKVAKRGQDVALRCDPISGHVSLFWYQQALGQGPEFLTYFQNEAQLDKSGLPSDRFFAERPEGSVSTLKIQRTQQEDSAVYLCASSLGSGSYEQYFGPGTRLTVT.

The V and J genes are TRBV30 and TRBJ1-5, with 7 bases that match TRBD1. Germline V gene data show CDR1 as GTSNPN and CDR2 as SVGIG (reference sequence). CDR3 length: 14 amino acids. V shed 0 bases and J 7 bases; nucleotides not matched to a gene: 6. CDR3: CAWSVTGYGQPQHF. CDR3 in DNA: TGTGCCTGGAGTGTGACAGGGTATGGACAGCCCCAGCATTTT.

The chain carries TRBV5-1 and TRBJ2-5; 10 bases align to TRBD2. The trim removed 2 bases at V and 3 bases at J, leaving 1 base unmatched. This CDR3 has 14 residues. Germline loops: CDR1 SGHRS, CDR2 YFSETQ. The CDR3 bases are TGCGCCAGCAGCTTCGGACTAGCGGAAGAGACCCAGTACTTC. Protein sequence: CASSFGLAEETQYF.

The chain recombines TRBV25-1 with TRBJ2-1; 8 positions match TRBD2. The CDR3 spans 16 residues. V lost 2 bases and J lost 2; bases outside the gene matches: 5. Looked up from germline, CDR1 is MGHDK and CDR2 is SYGVNS. The CDR3 region has the DNA TGTGCCAGCAGTGAAGCGGAGCGGGGGACCTACAATGAGCAGTTCTTC. Amino acid sequence: CASSEAERGTYNEQFF.

The chain carries TRBV18 and TRBJ2-7; D may be TRBD2 (5 bases). The CDR3 consists of 14 residues. In germline, CDR1 is KGHSH, CDR2 LQKENI. V was cut by 6 bases and J by 1 base, with 13 bases left in between. The CDR3 DNA is TGTGCCAGCTCCCCGGGGAGTTTATCCTACGAGCAGTACTTC. The encoded protein is CASSPGSLSYEQYF.

This clone was observed once. The chain uses TRBV6-2 or TRBV6-3 and TRBJ1-5; D is unclear. Trimming shortened V by 3 bases and J by 9 bases, and 21 bases separated the two germline ends. The CDR3 runs to 16 residues. Germline V gene lookup returns CDR1 MNHEY and CDR2 SVGEGT. CDR3 DNA: TGTGCCAGCAGTTATGGGGTCGGGGAAGCGCGGGGGCCCCAGCATTTT. This gives the protein CASSYGVGEARGPQHF.

This chain uses TRBV5-6 with TRBJ2-5, with 8 nucleotides matching TRBD2. V lost 6 bases to trimming and J lost 2 bases; unmatched junction nucleotides: 9. Germline V gives CDR1 SGHDT, CDR2 YYEEEE. The CDR3 is made up of 15 amino acids. The CDR3 reads CASTRRGEGQETQYF. DNA for the CDR3: TGTGCCAGCACCAGGCGGGGGGAAGGGCAAGAGACCCAGTACTTC.

The chain uses TRBV25-1 and TRBJ2-2; 9 bases line up with TRBD2. Germline V gene data show CDR1 as MGHDK and CDR2 as SYGVNS. J was trimmed by 7 bases and V by 6 bases; bases with no gene match: 3. This CDR3 is 13 amino acids long. The CDR3 region is CASRRGGNGELFF. The CDR3 nucleotides are TGTGCCAGCAGGCGGGGGGGTAACGGGGAGCTGTTTTTT. The full variable domain, rest sourced from reference TRBV25-1 and TRBJ2-2, is EADIYQTPRYLVIGTGKKITLECSQTMGHDKMYWYQQDPGMELHLIHYSYGVNSTEKGDLSSESTVSRIRTEHFPLTLESARPSHTSQYLCASRRGGNGELFFGEGSRLTVL.

This CDR3 reads CASSLEGFIGYTF. The DNA of the CDR3 is TGTGCCAGCAGCCTAGAAGGGTTCATTGGCTACACCTTC. This chain uses TRBV5-5 with TRBJ1-2; D remains ambiguous. V was pared by 4 bases and J by 7 bases, with 14 bases between. The CDR3 spans 13 residues. Looked up from germline, CDR1 is SGHKS and CDR2 is YYEKEE (reference sequence).

CDR3 amino acids: CASSDRTGGGRYEQYF. CDR3 nucleotides: TGCGCCAGCAGTGATAGGACAGGGGGCGGCCGATACGAGCAGTACTTC. V and J are TRBV5-1 and TRBJ2-7, with 11 bases identical to TRBD1. Germline-derived CDR1 and CDR2 are SGHRS and YFSETQ. The trim removed 5 bases at V and 4 bases at J, leaving 11 bases unmatched. The CDR3 length is 16 residues. Based on the CDR3 plus reference TRBV5-1 and TRBJ2-7, the full variable domain is KAGVTQTPRYLIKTRGQQVTLSCSPISGHRSVSWYQQTPGQGLQFLFEYFSETQRNKGNFPGRFSGRQFSNSRSEMNVSTLELGDSALYLCASSDRTGGGRYEQYFGPGTRLTVT.